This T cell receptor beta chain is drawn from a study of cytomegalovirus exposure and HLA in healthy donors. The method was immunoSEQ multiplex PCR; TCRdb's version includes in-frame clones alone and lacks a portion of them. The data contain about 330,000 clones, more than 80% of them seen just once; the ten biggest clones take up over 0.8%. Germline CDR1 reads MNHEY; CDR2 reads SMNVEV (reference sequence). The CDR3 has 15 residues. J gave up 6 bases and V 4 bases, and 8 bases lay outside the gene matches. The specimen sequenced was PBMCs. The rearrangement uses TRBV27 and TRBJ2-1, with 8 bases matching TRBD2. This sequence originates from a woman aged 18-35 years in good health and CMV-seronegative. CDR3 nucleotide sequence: TGTGCCAGCAGTTCATGGCTAGCGGGCCTCAATGAGCAGTTCTTC. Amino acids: CASSSWLAGLNEQFF.